A selection of T cell receptor beta chains follows, all from one sample in a study of T-cell reconstitution after alpha-beta-depleted transplantation in children. TCRdb analysed the PCR reads with MiXCR anew, one entry per CDR3 protein. The sample carries about 460,000 distinct CDR3 sequences, around 12% recorded once. The source material was PBMCs from the stem cell graft donor, sampled from the stem cell graft. Every receptor here comes from a human donor who donated a stem cell graft to a child with combined immunodeficiency. Both conserved end residues are part of each CDR3. The D gene is left open where the match is weak. Clone size, where shown, is once, few, many, or a class for clones that have expanded.

TRBV4-3,.,TRBD1,TRBJ2-7,CASSQEGGPGTGYYEQYF,TGCGCCAGCAGCCAAGAAGGTGGACCTGGGACAGGGTACTACGAGCAGTACTTC
TRBV6-2/TRBV6-3,few,TRBD2,TRBJ2-1,CASSLTSGPWASNEQFF,TGTGCCAGCAGCCTTACTAGCGGTCCATGGGCCAGCAATGAGCAGTTCTTC
TRBV7-9,many,TRBD1,TRBJ2-3,CASSLYTGGTDTQYF,TGTGCCAGCAGCTTATATACAGGGGGCACAGATACGCAGTATTTT
TRBV2,few,.,TRBJ2-5,CASSVIAEETQYF,TGTGCCAGCAGTGTAATAGCGGAGGAGACCCAGTACTTC
TRBV12-3/TRBV12-4,.,.,TRBJ2-1,CASSIAPNNEQFF,TGTGCCAGCAGCATCGCCCCGAACAATGAGCAGTTCTTC
TRBV7-9,.,TRBD1,TRBJ2-7,CASSSGQGDKQYF,TGTGCCAGCAGCTCGGGACAGGGGGACAAGCAGTACTTC
TRBV18,.,.,TRBJ1-2,CASSQDWGALTGYTF,TGTGCCAGCTCACAGGATTGGGGGGCCCTGACGGGCTACACCTTC
TRBV12-3/TRBV12-4,few,.,TRBJ1-3,CASSFGGNSHSGNTIYF,TGTGCCAGCAGTTTCGGTGGAAACAGCCACTCTGGAAACACCATATATTTT
TRBV5-1,few,.,TRBJ2-5,CASSWAGSSKQETQYF,TGCGCCAGCAGCTGGGCGGGGAGCAGTAAGCAAGAGACCCAGTACTTC
TRBV7-2,few,.,TRBJ2-5,CASSLPGGLREETQYF,TGTGCCAGCAGCTTACCGGGGGGCCTACGGGAAGAGACCCAGTACTTC
TRBV7-2,.,.,TRBJ2-2,CASSFLQVAYTGELFF,TGTGCCAGCAGCTTTTTACAGGTGGCTTACACCGGGGAGCTGTTTTTT
TRBV9,few,.,TRBJ2-5,CASSNKGNYAETQYF,TGTGCCAGCAGCAACAAGGGGAACTATGCAGAGACCCAGTACTTC
TRBV11-2,few,.,TRBJ2-7,CASSRVHKYEQYF,TGTGCCAGCTCCAGGGTCCACAAATACGAGCAGTACTTC
TRBV12-3/TRBV12-4,.,.,TRBJ2-6,CASSLGRVPIVLTF,TGTGCCAGCAGTTTAGGAAGGGTGCCAATCGTCCTGACTTTC
TRBV29-1,few,.,TRBJ2-5,CSVHPWGKRTQYF,TGCAGCGTTCATCCATGGGGCAAGAGGACCCAGTACTTC
TRBV12-3/TRBV12-4,.,TRBD1,TRBJ2-2,CASSDRGRPNTGELFF,TGTGCCAGCAGCGACAGGGGGCGACCGAACACCGGGGAGCTGTTTTTT
TRBV12-3/TRBV12-4,few,.,TRBJ1-6,CASRRTGSSYNSPLHF,TGTGCCAGCAGGCGGACGGGGAGCTCCTATAATTCACCCCTCCACTTT
TRBV7-7,.,TRBD2,TRBJ2-1,CASSSAGSSYNEQFF,TGTGCCAGCAGTTCAGCGGGAAGCTCCTACAATGAGCAGTTCTTC
TRBV12-3/TRBV12-4,few,TRBD2,TRBJ2-7,CASSLGLDRYEQYF,TGTGCCAGCAGCCTGGGACTAGATCGGTACGAGCAGTACTTC
TRBV5-4,.,.,TRBJ2-3,CASSLSWGSTDTQYF,TGTGCCAGCAGCTTGTCTTGGGGGAGCACAGATACGCAGTATTTT
TRBV18,few,TRBD2,TRBJ2-7,CASSPLRGGAYEQYF,TGTGCCAGCTCACCACTCCGGGGAGGGGCCTACGAGCAGTACTTC
TRBV9,.,TRBD2,TRBJ2-1,CASSVVSAGEYNEQFF,TGTGCCAGCAGCGTAGTATCAGCGGGGGAGTACAATGAGCAGTTCTTC
TRBV5-1,few,TRBD1,TRBJ2-4,CASSAFFTGTGEVIQYF,TGCGCCAGCAGCGCCTTTTTCACCGGGACAGGGGAGGTCATTCAGTACTTC
TRBV5-6,few,TRBD1,TRBJ2-5,CASSLVGQEETQYF,TGTGCCAGCAGCTTGGTCGGACAGGAAGAGACCCAGTACTTC
TRBV10-3,many,TRBD1,TRBJ2-1,CAIKGQGLNEQFF,TGTGCCATCAAAGGACAGGGGTTGAATGAGCAGTTCTTC
TRBV4-3,.,.,TRBJ1-1,CASSQVGGFSEAFF,TGCGCCAGCAGCCAAGTCGGGGGTTTTTCTGAAGCTTTCTTT
TRBV6-2/TRBV6-3,many,.,TRBJ2-2,CASSLGETGELFF,TGTGCCAGCAGTCTGGGTGAGACCGGGGAGCTGTTTTTT
TRBV6-5,.,TRBD1,TRBJ2-6,CASSSGTGWFGANVLTF,TGTGCCAGCAGCTCCGGGACAGGGTGGTTCGGGGCCAACGTCCTGACTTTC
TRBV20-1,many,TRBD1,TRBJ2-2,CSATRTGNPNTGELFF,TGCAGTGCTACCCGGACAGGAAATCCGAACACCGGGGAGCTGTTTTTT
TRBV28,many,.,TRBJ2-6,CASSLGTISGANVLTF,TGTGCCAGCAGTTTGGGCACAATCTCTGGGGCCAACGTCCTGACTTTC
TRBV7-3,few,TRBD1,TRBJ2-1,CASSPSGTASNEQFF,TGTGCCAGCAGCCCGTCAGGGACAGCTTCCAATGAGCAGTTCTTC
TRBV5-6,few,.,TRBJ1-1,CASSLDPGMNTEAFF,TGTGCCAGCAGCTTGGATCCAGGGATGAACACTGAAGCTTTCTTT
TRBV25-1,.,TRBD2,TRBJ2-7,CASRTSGGRHEQYF,TGTGCCAGCAGAACTAGCGGGGGGAGACACGAGCAGTACTTC
TRBV7-2,few,.,TRBJ1-6,CASSPYRVPNSPLHF,TGTGCCAGCAGCCCATATCGGGTTCCTAATTCACCCCTCCACTTT
TRBV11-3,.,.,TRBJ2-4,CASSLAGADIQYF,TGTGCCAGCAGCTTAGCGGGAGCGGACATTCAGTACTTC
TRBV10-3,many,TRBD1,TRBJ2-3,CAISESGGQGSTDTQYF,TGTGCCATCAGTGAGTCTGGCGGACAGGGAAGCACAGATACGCAGTATTTT
TRBV7-8,few,.,TRBJ2-5,CASSLVYSALKETQYF,TGTGCCAGCAGCTTAGTTTACAGTGCCTTGAAAGAGACCCAGTACTTC
TRBV6-5,many,.,TRBJ2-6,CASSYEGRLDSDNVLTF,TGTGCCAGCAGTTACGAGGGCAGGTTGGACTCCGATAACGTCCTGACTTTC
TRBV6-2/TRBV6-3,.,.,TRBJ2-3,CASSYSSTHTQYF,TGTGCCAGCAGTTACTCTTCAACCCATACGCAGTATTTT
TRBV29-1,.,TRBD2,TRBJ2-1,CSVHRLAGAYNEQFF,TGCAGCGTTCACAGACTAGCGGGGGCCTACAATGAGCAGTTCTTC
TRBV25-1,.,.,TRBJ2-7,CASSAELGSYEQYF,TGTGCCAGCAGTGCCGAGCTGGGTTCCTACGAGCAGTACTTC
TRBV2,few,.,TRBJ1-5,CASSIGGVNQPQHF,TGTGCCAGCAGCATAGGGGGGGTCAATCAGCCCCAGCATTTT
TRBV20-1,few,.,TRBJ1-5,CSAMVGGAGQPQHF,TGCAGTGCCATGGTCGGGGGCGCAGGTCAGCCCCAGCATTTT
TRBV7-7,few,.,TRBJ2-6,CASSPLTGSSSGANVLTF,TGTGCCAGCAGCCCACTTACAGGATCGAGCTCTGGGGCCAACGTCCTGACTTTC
TRBV5-4,.,TRBD1,TRBJ2-3,CASSLARLGTGTATDTQYF,TGTGCCAGCAGCTTAGCTAGATTAGGAACCGGGACAGCCACAGATACGCAGTATTTT
TRBV24-1,many,TRBD1,TRBJ2-1,CATSDPQRTGLEQFF,TGTGCCACCAGTGATCCCCAGAGGACAGGGCTTGAGCAGTTCTTC
TRBV20-1,few,.,TRBJ2-1,CSARLPRGSNYNEQFF,TGCAGTGCTCGATTACCCAGGGGTTCAAACTACAATGAGCAGTTCTTC
TRBV7-2,.,.,TRBJ1-4,CASGKGYTNEKLFF,TGTGCCAGCGGCAAAGGGTACACTAATGAAAAACTGTTTTTT
TRBV24-1,few,.,TRBJ2-1,CATSDSYHNEQFF,TGTGCCACCAGTGATTCCTACCACAATGAGCAGTTCTTC
TRBV6-2/TRBV6-3,few,TRBD2,TRBJ2-7,CASSYSTPRLAGSYEQYF,TGTGCCAGCAGTTACTCGACCCCCCGACTAGCGGGATCCTACGAGCAGTACTTC
TRBV6-5,few,TRBD1,TRBJ2-5,CASSYLRQGRETQYF,TGTGCCAGCAGTTACTTACGACAGGGAAGAGAGACCCAGTACTTC
TRBV12-3/TRBV12-4,many,TRBD2,TRBJ2-1,CASRELAVDYNEQFF,TGTGCCAGCAGAGAACTAGCGGTAGATTACAATGAGCAGTTCTTC
TRBV18,.,TRBD2,TRBJ2-1,CASSRGLWTSGNEQFF,TGTGCCAGCTCACGGGGCCTCTGGACTAGCGGCAATGAGCAGTTCTTC
TRBV5-1,many,.,TRBJ2-3,CASLRDQSYTDTQYF,TGCGCCAGCCTCCGGGACCAGAGTTACACAGATACGCAGTATTTT
TRBV20-1,.,.,TRBJ1-5,CSANQLTGTNNQPQHF,TGCAGCGCGAATCAACTTACAGGGACTAACAATCAGCCCCAGCATTTT
TRBV6-5,few,.,TRBJ1-1,CASSYVGDVNTEAFF,TGTGCCAGCAGTTACGTAGGGGATGTGAACACTGAAGCTTTCTTT
TRBV12-3/TRBV12-4,.,TRBD2,TRBJ2-1,CASSLGWGTSGNQNEQFF,TGTGCCAGCAGTTTAGGGTGGGGAACTAGCGGGAATCAGAATGAGCAGTTCTTC
TRBV7-9,.,TRBD1,TRBJ1-5,CASSSTGNNQPQHF,TGTGCCAGCAGCTCGACAGGGAACAATCAGCCCCAGCATTTT
TRBV19,few,TRBD2,TRBJ2-1,CASSAATSGRVRSYNEQFF,TGTGCCAGTAGTGCCGCCACTAGCGGGAGGGTTCGGTCCTACAATGAGCAGTTCTTC